Reported below is one T cell receptor (beta chain). A J-beta primer mix and a sample-barcoded 5' primer were used in a second PCR of roughly 6 to 11 cycles. MiXCR, applied by TCRdb to the 5' RACE reads, yields one record per CDR3 protein. The sample has 750,000 or so distinct CDR3 sequences; roughly 25% are singletons. Germline V gene data show CDR1 as MGHRA and CDR2 as YSYEKL. The CDR3 loop spans 17 amino acids. Between the trimmed V and J ends, which lost 2 bases and 3 bases, there was a span of 20 bases. The record originates from a study of blood T cells in healthy people across ages. The same data also went into a second study, on T cells of mothers and their children. Turning to that study: Mothers yielded over 8 million CDR3 reads, children some 2.9 million each. An overlap that was slightly higher, though non-significant, was seen in related mother-child pairs versus unrelated pairs.

The receptor's source is a boy aged 5-17 years in good health. Sequencing was performed on blood. The genes are TRBV4-1 and TRBJ2-7, with D perhaps TRBD1 (7 bases). In DNA, the CDR3 is TGCGCCAGCAGCCAATCCCCCGCGGGACAGATATACTACGAGCAGTACTTC. The encoded protein is CASSQSPAGQIYYEQYF.